A single TCR beta chain is shown here with its context. The data originate from a study of blood T cell repertoires in COVID-19. Study summary: Nucleic acid was either cDNA or gDNA, and it came from T cells, B-cell-depleted T cells, or PBMCs.

The CDR3 is 14 residues long. V shed 8 bases and J 8 bases; nucleotides not matched to a gene: 8. Germline V gene sequence: CDR1 KGHDR, CDR2 SFDVKD. Repertoires were generated with immunoSEQ multiplex PCR, while TCRdb's copy carries only in-frame clones and drops some. The sample shows 120,000 or so clones, over 85% of them seen only once. The sample comprised peripheral blood. The chain has TRBV24-1 and TRBJ1-2; 12 positions agree with TRBD1. This TCR came from a man aged 50-59 years with active COVID-19. The CDR3 coding sequence is TGTGCCACCAACCCGGGACAGGGGGCGGAGGGCTACACCTTC. Its protein product is CATNPGQGAEGYTF.